Sequencing of this T cell receptor (beta chain) was carried out in a study of T cell changes during pregnancy in multiple sclerosis. This clone was observed once. This CDR3 is 15 amino acids long. Germline V gene data show CDR1 as MNHEY and CDR2 as SMNVEV (reference sequence). V lost 3 bases and J lost 3, with 15 bases in between. Method: immunoSEQ multiplex PCR; TCRdb's copy keeps in-frame clones and lacks some. The sample includes about 87,000 clones, about 93% of them seen just once. This TCR was recovered from a female donor in good health, enrolled as a control in a pregnancy study. The specimen comprised peripheral blood, sampled in the third trimester of pregnancy. The chain recombines TRBV27 with TRBJ2-7; no definite D call. CDR3 residues: CASSFYRGALYEQYF. The CDR3 nucleotides read TGTGCCAGCAGTTTTTACCGCGGAGCCCTCTACGAGCAGTACTTC.